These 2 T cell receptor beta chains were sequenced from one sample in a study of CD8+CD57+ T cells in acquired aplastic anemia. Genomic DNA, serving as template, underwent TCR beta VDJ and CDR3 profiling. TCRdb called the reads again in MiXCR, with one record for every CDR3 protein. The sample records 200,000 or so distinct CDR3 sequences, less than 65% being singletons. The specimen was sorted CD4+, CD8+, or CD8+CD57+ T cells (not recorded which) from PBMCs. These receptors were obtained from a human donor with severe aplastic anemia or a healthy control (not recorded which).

CDR3 sequence reads: CASSTGTLNTGELFF. Written as DNA, the CDR3 is TGTGCCAGTAGTACCGGGACTCTGAACACCGGGGAGCTGTTTTTT. V is TRBV19 and J is TRBJ2-2; D is possibly TRBD2 (6 bases). CDR1 is LNHDA, CDR2 SQIVND, per germline (reference sequence). This CDR3 region has 15 residues. V gave up 4 bases and J gave up 1 base, with 10 bases separating them.

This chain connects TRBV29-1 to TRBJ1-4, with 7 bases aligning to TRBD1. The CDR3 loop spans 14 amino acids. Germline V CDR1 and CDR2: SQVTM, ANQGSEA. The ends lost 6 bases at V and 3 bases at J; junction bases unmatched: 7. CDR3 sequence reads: CSVRRDSPNEKLFF. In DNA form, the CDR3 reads TGCAGCGTACGAAGGGACAGTCCTAATGAAAAACTGTTTTTT.